The 9 T cell receptor beta chains presented below share a single source sample, sequenced in a study of identical twins. TCRdb re-called the 5' RACE reads through MiXCR, storing one row per CDR3 protein. The sample has roughly 230,000 distinct CDR3 sequences; about 8.3% are singletons. These records were also assigned to another study, of yellow fever vaccine responses in identical twins.

The sample comprised CD8+ T cells sorted from blood. Receptors were obtained from a woman aged 18-29 years in good health.

On this clonotype itself: The conserved closing phenylalanine or tryptophan is absent in this CDR3, likely reflecting a read error. The rearrangement links TRBV10-3 to TRBJ2-1, with D perhaps TRBD2 (6 bases). V was clipped by 6 bases and J by 5 bases, with 14 bases between them. The CDR3 length is 14 residues. Looked up from germline, CDR1 is ENHRY and CDR2 is SYGVKD. The CDR3: CAIRGGTPNNEQFL. Written as DNA, the CDR3 is TGTGCCATCAGGGGCGGGACCCCCAACAATGAGCAGTTCCTC.

This clonotype was seen just once. J is TRBJ1-6 and V is TRBV27; D may be TRBD1 (6 bases). The V and J ends lost 7 bases and 9 bases respectively, with 13 bases between them. The germline gives CDR1 MNHEY, CDR2 SMNVEV (reference sequence). The CDR3 extends over 13 amino acids. DNA of the CDR3: TGTGCCAGCACACAGGGTATAGGTTCACCCCTCCACTTT. Translated: CASTQGIGSPLHF.

A word on this clonotype: It may be a read error: a sequence one base away is much more abundant. The chain carries TRBV6-5 and TRBJ2-2; D unclear. Germline V gene sequence: CDR1 MNHEY, CDR2 SVGAGI. The CDR3 is made up of 14 amino acids. CDR3 sequence: CANSYSGNTGELFF. In DNA form, the CDR3 reads TGTGCCAACAGTTACTCGGGGAACACCGGGGAGCTGTTTTTT.

For the CDR3, the DNA is TGCGCCAGCAGCTATGGACAGGGTTTCTACGAGCAGTACTTC. This translates into CASSYGQGFYEQYF. V gene TRBV5-1 combines with J gene TRBJ2-7, with 8 positions matching TRBD1. With 3 bases clipped from V and 3 bases from J, the junction kept 5 bases outside the gene matches. This CDR3 has 14 residues. Germline CDR1 is SGHRS and CDR2 is YFSETQ. The full variable domain, in which reference TRBV5-1 and TRBJ2-7 provide the parts outside the CDR3, is KAGVTQTPRYLIKTRGQQVTLSCSPISGHRSVSWYQQTPGQGLQFLFEYFSETQRNKGNFPGRFSGRQFSNSRSEMNVSTLELGDSALYLCASSYGQGFYEQYFGPGTRLTVT.

A few counts support this clonotype. J is TRBJ2-5 and V is TRBV6-1, with a tentative D call TRBD2 (6 bases). The germline V gene encodes CDR1 MNHNS and CDR2 SASEGT. CDR3 size: 14 residues. V was clipped by 6 bases and J by 2 bases, with 13 bases between them. The CDR3 bases are TGTGCCAGCAGCAAATACAGCGGGCAAGAGACCCAGTACTTC. This sequence encodes CASSKYSGQETQYF.

This clonotype was detected a few times. The gene calls are TRBV12-3 or TRBV12-4 and TRBJ2-3, with D possibly TRBD2 on 6 matching bases. The CDR3 runs to 14 residues. With 5 bases removed from V and 4 bases from J, the gap between germline ends came to 13 bases. The DNA for the CDR3 is TGTGCCAGCAGTAGACTAGATAATCCAGATACGCAGTATTTT. As protein: CASSRLDNPDTQYF.

The CDR3 spells CASSPLPGGGTYEQYF. CDR3 bases: TGTGCCAGCAGTCCACTCCCAGGGGGAGGTACTTACGAGCAGTACTTC. The V gene is TRBV27, the J gene TRBJ2-7, with D possibly being TRBD1 (7 bases). The CDR3 runs 16 residues. CDR1 and CDR2 (germline): MNHEY, SMNVEV (reference sequence). With 5 bases removed from V and 4 bases from J, the gap between germline ends came to 21 bases.

This clonotype was counted at least ten times. The CDR3 loop is CATSDSLAGAPTDTQYF. The CDR3 DNA is TGTGCCACCAGTGATTCCCTAGCGGGAGCCCCCACAGATACGCAGTATTTT. The V and J genes are TRBV24-1 and TRBJ2-3, with 10 bases identical to TRBD2. Trimming at V came to 2 bases and at J to 2 bases, leaving 6 bases not matched to a gene. Germline loops: CDR1 KGHDR, CDR2 SFDVKD. The CDR3 has 17 residues.

This clonotype was counted many times. The chain couples TRBV5-1 to TRBJ2-1; unclear D gene. CDR1 and CDR2 (germline): SGHRS, YFSETQ. The V end lost 4 bases, the J end lost 7 bases, and 18 bases lay between the germline ends. This CDR3 region has 15 residues. CDR3 bases: TGCGCCAGCAGCACGACATGGACGCCGACGAATGAGCAGTTCTTC. Translating it yields CASSTTWTPTNEQFF.